The rows below give T cell receptor beta chains drawn from one sample of a study of T cell responses to AZD1222 COVID-19 vaccine. The assay was immunoSEQ multiplex PCR, and TCRdb's table has in-frame clones only and misses some. The table includes 8,000 to 9,000 clones, approximately 90% detected once. The specimen was peripheral blood, collected 28 days after the second AZD1222 dose. These receptors all come from an adult who received the AZD1222 COVID-19 vaccine. Both conserved end residues are part of each CDR3. The D gene is left open where the match is weak. Expanded clones get a size class; other rows say once, few or many, or leave the size out.

d_gene | j_gene | abundance | v_gene | CDR3aa | CDR3nt
- | TRBJ1-1 | - | TRBV18 | CASSPLDRAMNTEAFF | TGTGCCAGCTCACCACTAGATAGGGCGATGAACACTGAAGCTTTCTTT
TRBD1 | TRBJ1-4 | - | TRBV9 | CASSVVHRGSASNEKLFF | TGTGCCAGCAGCGTAGTCCACAGGGGGTCGGCGAGTAATGAAAAACTGTTTTTT
- | TRBJ1-1 | - | TRBV19 | CASSADQGRNEAFF | TGTGCCAGTAGTGCCGACCAGGGTAGGAATGAAGCTTTCTTT
TRBD2 | TRBJ2-1 | - | TRBV14 | CASSQVTSGLYNEQFF | TGTGCCAGCAGCCAAGTGACTAGCGGTCTCTACAATGAGCAGTTCTTC
- | TRBJ2-7 | once | TRBV9 | CASSDRDIAYEQYF | TGTGCCAGCAGCGATCGGGACATAGCCTACGAGCAGTACTTC
TRBD2 | TRBJ2-3 | - | TRBV5-1 | CASSFSGPSGSHTDTQYF | TGCGCCAGCAGCTTCTCCGGGCCTAGCGGGAGCCACACAGATACGCAGTATTTT
- | TRBJ1-6 | - | TRBV6-5 | CASSSLSSSYNSPLHF | TGTGCCAGCAGTTCCCTGTCCAGCTCCTATAATTCACCCCTCCACTTT
TRBD1 | TRBJ1-5 | - | TRBV9 | CASSQGGPGSNQPQHF | TGTGCCAGCAGCCAGGGGGGGCCAGGGAGCAATCAGCCCCAGCATTTT
- | TRBJ1-2 | - | TRBV3-1/TRBV3-2 | CASSQVRGTYTF | TGTGCCAGCAGCCAAGTGCGGGGGACCTACACCTTC
- | TRBJ2-7 | - | TRBV3-1/TRBV3-2 | CASSQVEGEATYEQYF | TGTGCCAGCAGCCAAGTTGAGGGGGAGGCCACCTACGAGCAGTACTTC
TRBD2 | TRBJ2-1 | - | TRBV7-2 | CASSLSIRPSGRANEQFF | TGTGCCAGCAGCTTAAGTATTAGGCCTAGCGGGAGGGCGAATGAGCAGTTCTTC
- | TRBJ1-2 | - | TRBV7-9 | CASSRIEYSYTF | TGTGCCAGCAGCCGCATAGAGTATAGCTACACCTTC
- | TRBJ1-2 | - | TRBV4-2 | CASSQDRGREYHGYTF | TGTGCCAGCAGCCAAGATCGGGGCAGGGAGTACCATGGCTACACCTTC